This T cell receptor beta chain stems from a study of blood T cell repertoires in COVID-19. Overall study: The United States, Italy and Spain supplied acute and convalescent COVID-19 samples. PBMCs, B-cell-depleted T cells, or T cells provided the cDNA or gDNA that made up the material.

The germline CDR1 and CDR2 sequences are LGHDT and YNNKEL (reference sequence). The CDR3 sequence is 13 residues long. V dropped 3 bases and J dropped 2 bases, with 8 bases sitting between them. In the original workflow: Estimation of nucleated cell counts relied on the amplification of reference gene primers. TCRdb keeps only in-frame clones here, not all; method: immunoSEQ multiplex PCR. V, J and clone size are those of that table, while D and trimming were read from the DNA. The sample has a few hundred thousand clones, 80% to 90% seen once; the top ten hold 3%. The chain joins TRBV3-1 (or the pseudogene TRBV3-2) to TRBJ2-7; D is possibly TRBD2 (5 bases). The sequenced material came from peripheral blood. The clonotype comes from a woman aged 25 to 39 with active or convalescent COVID-19. The chain's CDR3 is CASSQKTTYEQYF. CDR3 DNA: TGTGCCAGCAGCCAGAAGACTACCTACGAGCAGTACTTC.